The clone carrying this T cell receptor beta chain showed up just once. Compared with germline, one end of the junction differs, possibly owing to a read error. Per the germline V gene, CDR1 is SSHAT and CDR2 is FNYEAQ (reference sequence). The CDR3 totals 14 residues. The data belong to a study of blood T cell repertoires in COVID-19. On the study more broadly: Researchers got acute and convalescent COVID-19 samples from the United States, Italy and Spain. PBMCs, B-cell-depleted T cells, or T cells were the source of the cDNA or gDNA that made up the material.

The assay was immunoSEQ multiplex PCR, and TCRdb's table has in-frame clones only and misses some. The table has hundreds of thousands of clones, 82% seen once. Input material: peripheral blood. The chain is built from TRBV7-7 and TRBJ1-2, with D possibly TRBD1 on 5 matching bases. The receptor was isolated from a woman aged 60-70 years with active or convalescent COVID-19. CDR3 sequence: CASSFIWQGPSPGF. DNA for the CDR3: TGTGCTAGCAGCTTTATTTGGCAGGGTCCGTCCCCTGGATTC. The full variable domain, in which reference TRBV7-7 and TRBJ1-2 provide the parts outside the CDR3, is GAGVSQSPRYKVTKRGQDVTLRCDPISSHATLYWYQQALGQGPEFLTYFNYEAQPDKSGLPSDRFSAERPEGSISTLTIQRTEQRDSAMYRCASSFIWQGPSPGFGSGTRLTVV.